The 19 T cell receptor beta chains listed next were all sequenced from one sample in a study of chemoradiotherapy in HPV16-positive cancers. Clones were read by immunoSEQ multiplex PCR, and TCRdb kept only the in-frame ones, dropping some. The data show roughly 21,000 clones, around 87% seen once. This specimen consisted of blood, obtained from a patient who underwent chemoradiotherapy. Every receptor here comes from a human donor with HPV-associated anogenital cancer.

The chain recombines TRBV19 with TRBJ2-7; D is unclear. The CDR3 length is 13 residues. Germline loops: CDR1 LNHDA, CDR2 SQIVND (reference sequence). Between the trimmed V and J ends, which lost 2 bases and 0 bases, there was a span of 5 bases. This CDR3 reads CASSIKPSYEQYF. CDR3 DNA sequence: TGTGCCAGTAGTATAAAACCCTCCTACGAGCAGTACTTC.

This clone was detected a few times. CDR3 sequence: CASSYGAGTEAFF. The CDR3 DNA is TGTGCCAGCAGTTATGGGGCGGGGACTGAAGCTTTCTTT. The chain links TRBV27 to TRBJ1-1, with D possibly being TRBD1 (5 bases). CDR1 MNHEY and CDR2 SMNVEV come from the germline V gene (reference sequence). V was shortened by 4 bases and J by 5 bases, with 11 bases between the two germline ends. The CDR3 extends over 13 amino acids.

The CDR3 sequence is CASSLTGGQETQYF. CDR3 bases: TGTGCCAGCAGCCTAACAGGGGGCCAAGAGACCCAGTACTTC. The chain is built from TRBV11-2 and TRBJ2-5, with 8 bases that match TRBD1. In germline, CDR1 is SGHAT, CDR2 FQNNGV. The CDR3 runs 14 residues. J lost 1 base, V lost 5 bases, and 3 bases had no gene match.

The V and J genes are TRBV18 and TRBJ1-1, with D unresolved. The germline V gene has CDR1 KGHSH and CDR2 LQKENI. The CDR3 is made up of 13 amino acids. Trimming removed 4 bases from V and 1 base from J, with 7 bases in between. In nucleotides, the CDR3 is TGTGCCAGCTCACGGTCAGCGAACACTGAAGCTTTCTTT. Amino acids: CASSRSANTEAFF.

V usage is TRBV6-5 and J usage is TRBJ2-6; D remains unclear. CDR3 size: 15 residues. CDR1 and CDR2 from the germline V gene are MNHEY and SVGAGI. V lost 0 bases and J lost 0, with 3 bases in between. For the CDR3, the DNA is TGTGCCAGCAGTTACTCAAGCTCTGGGGCCAACGTCCTGACTTTC. Translated: CASSYSSSGANVLTF.

CDR3 region: CASSSRTGGTYEQYF. CDR3 nucleotides: TGTGCCAGCAGCTCAAGGACAGGGGGGACCTACGAGCAGTACTTC. The V call is TRBV7-2, the J call TRBJ2-7; TRBD1 matches at 10 bases. This CDR3 region has 15 residues. The ends lost 4 bases at V and 2 bases at J; junction bases unmatched: 5. The germline V gene encodes CDR1 SGHTA and CDR2 FQGNSA.

The J gene is TRBJ1-6, the V gene TRBV25-1; tentative D call: TRBD1 (5 bases). Trimming shortened V by 4 bases and J by 7 bases, and 11 bases separated the two germline ends. CDR3 length: 14 residues. Germline V gene sequence: CDR1 MGHDK, CDR2 SYGVNS. CDR3 DNA: TGTGCCAGCAGTGGAGGCAGGGTGAATTCACCCCTCCACTTT. This gives the protein CASSGGRVNSPLHF. Variable domain in full (rest from reference TRBV25-1 and TRBJ1-6): EADIYQTPRYLVIGTGKKITLECSQTMGHDKMYWYQQDPGMELHLIHYSYGVNSTEKGDLSSESTVSRIRTEHFPLTLESARPSHTSQYLCASSGGRVNSPLHFGNGTRLTVT.

The V and J genes are TRBV5-1 and TRBJ2-1, with no clear D. The V end was cut by 0 bases, the J end by 6 bases, with 10 bases between. CDR1 and CDR2 from the germline V gene are SGHRS and YFSETQ. The CDR3 consists of 14 residues. For the CDR3, the DNA is TGCGCCAGCAGCTTGGAAGGGTTCACCAATGAGCAGTTCTTC. Its protein is CASSLEGFTNEQFF.

V is TRBV2 and J is TRBJ1-2; 8 bases fit TRBD1. Germline V gives CDR1 SNHLY, CDR2 FYNNEI. This CDR3 spans 14 amino acids. Trimming at V came to 6 bases and at J to 4 bases, leaving 7 bases not matched to a gene. The CDR3: CASSFGQGSYGYTF. CDR3 in DNA: TGTGCCAGCAGCTTCGGACAGGGCTCCTATGGCTACACCTTC.

The chain employs TRBV9 and TRBJ2-5; D is uncertain. The V and J ends lost 0 bases and 4 bases respectively, with 10 bases between them. Germline CDR1 SGDLS, CDR2 YYNGEE. CDR3 size: 14 residues. In nucleotides, the CDR3 is TGTGCCAGCAGCGTAGGAAGTCTCGGAGAGACCCAGTACTTC. This sequence encodes CASSVGSLGETQYF.

The rearrangement links TRBV5-1 to TRBJ2-5, with D maybe TRBD1 (6 bases). V lost 5 bases and J 3 bases, leaving 14 bases between the germline ends. This CDR3 region has 14 residues. Germline lookup yields CDR1 SGHRS and CDR2 YFSETQ. The chain's CDR3 is CASSQDRTEETQYF. The CDR3 coding sequence is TGCGCCAGCAGTCAGGACAGAACCGAAGAGACCCAGTACTTC.

The V gene is TRBV7-9, the J gene TRBJ2-3, with a possible D match to TRBD2 (6 bases). V dropped 5 bases and J dropped 2 bases, with 11 bases sitting between them. In germline, CDR1 is SEHNR, CDR2 FQNEAQ (reference sequence). The CDR3 is 14 residues long. CDR3 loop: CASSRSGNTDTQYF. The DNA of the CDR3 is TGTGCCAGCAGCCGTAGCGGTAACACAGATACGCAGTATTTT.

This chain uses TRBV7-5 with TRBJ2-7; TRBD1 was called by the table and not checked on the DNA. TRBV7-5 is reported as a pseudogene. The CDR3 is 16 amino acids. In nucleotides, the CDR3 is TGTGTCAGAAGCCCGCCGAACCGGGACAGAGTATACGAGCAGTACTTC. Residues: CVRSPPNRDRVYEQYF.

This clone was seen once. The rearrangement joins TRBV11-2 to TRBJ2-3; D uncertain. The germline gives CDR1 SGHAT, CDR2 FQNNGV. Trimming removed 0 bases from V and 2 bases from J, with 12 bases in between. The CDR3 totals 16 residues. The CDR3 reads CASSLEVRSSTDTQYF. DNA for the CDR3: TGTGCCAGCAGCTTAGAAGTTAGGTCCTCCACAGATACGCAGTATTTT.

This chain links TRBV4-3 with TRBJ2-7; TRBD2 might be the D (6 bases). CDR1 is LGHNA, CDR2 YSLEER, per germline. V was cut by 1 base and J by 4 bases, with 32 bases left in between. The CDR3 is made up of 21 amino acids. DNA for the CDR3: TGCGCCAGCAGCCAAGGAAGGGTGAGGGGAGGCGGGTGGGGTGGTAGGTACGAGCAGTACTTC. Its protein product is CASSQGRVRGGGWGGRYEQYF.

V and J are TRBV5-4 and TRBJ1-3, with no clear D. CDR1 is SGHNT, CDR2 YYREEE, per germline (reference sequence). This CDR3 contains 13 residues. V was pared by 1 base and J by 0 bases, with 2 bases between. The DNA for the CDR3 is TGTGCCAGCAGCTTGCTCTCTGGAAACACCATATATTTT. It encodes CASSLLSGNTIYF.

This chain connects TRBV7-2 to TRBJ2-1; D gene unclear. V was pared by 6 bases and J by 3 bases, with 9 bases between. This CDR3 has 13 residues. CDR1 and CDR2 from the germline V gene are SGHTA and FQGNSA. As DNA, the CDR3 is TGTGCCAGCAGGAGAATGGGCTACAATGAGCAGTTCTTC. Translation: CASRRMGYNEQFF.

Concerning this clone itself: The sample holds other DNA sequences that translate to the same CDR3. The V and J genes are TRBV6-6 and TRBJ2-5; TRBD2 is a possible D gene (7 bases). The germline V and J ends were trimmed by 0 bases and 5 bases, with 16 bases remaining between them. The V gene's germline CDR1 is MNHNY and CDR2 SVGAGI (reference sequence). This CDR3 is 16 amino acids long. The CDR3 sequence is CASSYSGGGQQETQYF. In DNA form, the CDR3 reads TGTGCCAGCAGTTACTCTGGGGGGGGGCAACAGGAGACCCAGTACTTC.

The chain couples TRBV18 to TRBJ2-7, with D possibly TRBD1 on 6 matching bases. Deletions cut 8 bases from V and 5 bases from J, with 16 bases between. Germline V lookup: CDR1 KGHSH, CDR2 LQKENI. CDR3 length: 13 amino acids. Here the CDR3 DNA reads TGTGCCAGCCATCCGAGAGGGGGTAACGAGCAGTACTTC. This gives the protein CASHPRGGNEQYF.